A selection of T cell receptor beta chains follows, all from one sample in a study of cytotoxic CD8 clonotypes in ibrutinib-treated CLL. Some clones are missing from TCRdb's copy, which holds only in-frame ones; the method was immunoSEQ multiplex PCR. The data show roughly 150,000 clones, around 84% seen once. Here the sequenced sample was PBMCs, taken after 12 months of ibrutinib treatment. The receptors originated from a human donor with chronic lymphocytic leukemia. CDR3s include the opening cysteine and the closing phenylalanine or tryptophan. D genes are given only for firm matches. Clone sizes are given selectively: once, few, many, or a class where the clone is expanded.

abundance: few
d_gene: TRBD2
v_gene: TRBV5-6
j_gene: TRBJ2-1
CDR3aa: CASSSSGGAYNEQFF
CDR3nt: TGTGCCAGCAGCTCTAGCGGGGGGGCCTACAATGAGCAGTTCTTC

abundance: -
d_gene: -
v_gene: TRBV4-1
j_gene: TRBJ1-2
CDR3aa: CASSQGGSYGYTF
CDR3nt: TGCGCCAGCAGCCAAGGAGGGAGCTATGGCTACACCTTC

abundance: -
d_gene: -
v_gene: TRBV2
j_gene: TRBJ2-2
CDR3aa: CASRISHTGELFF
CDR3nt: TGTGCCAGCAGGATATCCCACACCGGGGAGCTGTTTTTT

abundance: -
d_gene: -
v_gene: TRBV2
j_gene: TRBJ2-5
CDR3aa: CASSDTKETQYF
CDR3nt: TGTGCCAGCAGTGACACAAAAGAGACCCAGTACTTC

abundance: -
d_gene: TRBD2
v_gene: TRBV18
j_gene: TRBJ2-4
CDR3aa: CASSPYTSDVAKNIQYF
CDR3nt: TGTGCCAGCTCACCCTACACTAGCGACGTAGCCAAAAACATTCAGTACTTC

abundance: few
d_gene: -
v_gene: TRBV2
j_gene: TRBJ2-3
CDR3aa: CASSALRGPLVTDTQYF
CDR3nt: TGTGCCAGCAGTGCCCTTCGGGGACCACTCGTCACAGATACGCAGTATTTT

abundance: -
d_gene: -
v_gene: TRBV27
j_gene: TRBJ1-4
CDR3aa: CASSSLGEINEKLFF
CDR3nt: TGTGCCAGCAGTTCCCTCGGGGAGATTAATGAAAAACTGTTTTTT

abundance: few
d_gene: -
v_gene: TRBV5-5
j_gene: TRBJ2-3
CDR3aa: CASSPLGSGRADTQYF
CDR3nt: TGTGCCAGCAGCCCTCTTGGGTCAGGTCGGGCAGATACGCAGTATTTT

abundance: -
d_gene: TRBD1
v_gene: TRBV4-1
j_gene: TRBJ1-2
CDR3aa: CASGRTIGDRGRYGYTF
CDR3nt: TGCGCCAGCGGCCGGACAATAGGGGACAGGGGGAGATATGGCTACACCTTC

abundance: -
d_gene: -
v_gene: TRBV7-3
j_gene: TRBJ2-7
CDR3aa: CASLGPGTGTYEQYF
CDR3nt: TGTGCCTCCCTGGGGCCCGGGACTGGAACCTACGAGCAGTACTTC

abundance: -
d_gene: -
v_gene: TRBV7-8
j_gene: TRBJ1-5
CDR3aa: CASSLGGLNSYQHF
CDR3nt: TGTGCCAGCAGCTTAGGGGGTTTGAACAGTTACCAGCATTTT

abundance: -
d_gene: -
v_gene: TRBV28
j_gene: TRBJ1-4
CDR3aa: CASGAGALNEKLFF
CDR3nt: TGTGCCAGCGGTGCAGGGGCCCTAAATGAAAAACTGTTTTTT

abundance: -
d_gene: -
v_gene: TRBV7-2
j_gene: TRBJ2-7
CDR3aa: CASSFGGLTVEQYF
CDR3nt: TGTGCCAGCAGCTTTGGCGGGCTCACGGTCGAGCAGTACTTC

abundance: once
d_gene: -
v_gene: TRBV7-9
j_gene: TRBJ1-3
CDR3aa: CASSLSGVGNTIYF
CDR3nt: TGTGCCAGCAGCTTATCAGGGGTCGGAAACACCATATATTTT

abundance: -
d_gene: -
v_gene: TRBV13
j_gene: TRBJ2-1
CDR3aa: CASSLGRGGVQFF
CDR3nt: TGTGCCAGCAGCTTAGGGCGAGGGGGTGTGCAGTTCTTC

abundance: -
d_gene: -
v_gene: TRBV4-2
j_gene: TRBJ1-3
CDR3aa: CASSQDWGPGNTIYF
CDR3nt: TGTGCCAGCAGCCAAGATTGGGGGCCTGGAAACACCATATATTTT

abundance: -
d_gene: -
v_gene: TRBV6-6
j_gene: TRBJ2-7
CDR3aa: CASSYSGQGYEQYF
CDR3nt: TGTGCCAGCAGTTACTCAGGGCAGGGGTACGAGCAGTACTTC

abundance: -
d_gene: TRBD1
v_gene: TRBV6-1
j_gene: TRBJ1-1
CDR3aa: CASSEGTGERKAFF
CDR3nt: TGTGCCAGCAGTGAAGGGACAGGTGAGAGAAAAGCTTTCTTT

abundance: -
d_gene: TRBD1
v_gene: TRBV23-1
j_gene: TRBJ2-7
CDR3aa: CANGRGQGIHEQYF
CDR3nt: TGCGCCAACGGGCGGGGACAGGGTATCCACGAGCAGTACTTC

abundance: -
d_gene: -
v_gene: TRBV6-1
j_gene: TRBJ2-7
CDR3aa: CASWGRDEQYF
CDR3nt: TGTGCCAGCTGGGGAAGGGACGAGCAGTACTTC

abundance: -
d_gene: -
v_gene: TRBV6-1
j_gene: TRBJ2-6
CDR3aa: CASSGPGANVLTF
CDR3nt: TGTGCCAGCAGCGGCCCCGGGGCCAACGTCCTGACTTTC

abundance: -
d_gene: -
v_gene: TRBV7-9
j_gene: TRBJ1-1
CDR3aa: CASSLADGRTEAFF
CDR3nt: TGTGCCAGCAGCTTAGCGGACGGGCGTACTGAAGCTTTCTTT

abundance: few
d_gene: -
v_gene: TRBV4-3
j_gene: TRBJ1-2
CDR3aa: CASSQGQQRNYGYTF
CDR3nt: TGCGCCAGCAGCCAAGGACAGCAAAGAAACTATGGCTACACCTTC

abundance: -
d_gene: TRBD1
v_gene: TRBV6-1
j_gene: TRBJ1-2
CDR3aa: CASRTGAPYGYTF
CDR3nt: TGTGCCAGCAGAACAGGGGCCCCCTATGGCTACACCTTC

abundance: -
d_gene: -
v_gene: TRBV6-5
j_gene: TRBJ1-1
CDR3aa: CASSGDPGAEAFF
CDR3nt: TGTGCCAGCAGTGGAGACCCCGGGGCTGAAGCTTTCTTT

abundance: -
d_gene: TRBD1
v_gene: TRBV4-3
j_gene: TRBJ1-1
CDR3aa: CASSQDLGGPGDRNTEAFF
CDR3nt: TGCGCCAGCAGCCAAGATCTTGGTGGTCCAGGGGACAGAAACACTGAAGCTTTCTTT

abundance: few
d_gene: -
v_gene: TRBV2
j_gene: TRBJ1-2
CDR3aa: CASSEYYGYTF
CDR3nt: TGTGCCAGCAGTGAATACTATGGCTACACCTTC

abundance: -
d_gene: -
v_gene: TRBV4-1
j_gene: TRBJ1-1
CDR3aa: CASSPQKNTEAFF
CDR3nt: TGCGCCAGCAGCCCACAAAAGAACACTGAAGCTTTCTTT

abundance: -
d_gene: -
v_gene: TRBV4-2
j_gene: TRBJ2-5
CDR3aa: CASSRDTKGETQYF
CDR3nt: TGTGCCAGCAGCCGGGACACGAAGGGAGAGACCCAGTACTTC

abundance: -
d_gene: TRBD1
v_gene: TRBV28
j_gene: TRBJ1-5
CDR3aa: CASKGGTVSNQPQHF
CDR3nt: TGTGCCAGCAAGGGGGGGACAGTGAGCAATCAGCCCCAGCATTTT

abundance: -
d_gene: TRBD2
v_gene: TRBV19
j_gene: TRBJ2-7
CDR3aa: CASSIDRRTSGYYEQYF
CDR3nt: TGTGCCAGTAGTATAGATCGAAGGACTAGCGGCTACTACGAGCAGTACTTC

abundance: -
d_gene: TRBD1
v_gene: TRBV4-3
j_gene: TRBJ1-4
CDR3aa: CASSQNLIGRTGNNEKLFF
CDR3nt: TGCGCCAGCAGCCAAAACCTAATCGGTAGGACAGGGAATAATGAAAAACTGTTTTTT